This entry concerns a single TCR beta chain. The antigen remains undetermined. The data were produced by immunoSEQ multiplex PCR, yet TCRdb's version contains in-frame clones alone and is incomplete. Of some 91,000 clones detected, more than 80% appear once; the ten largest clones hold 12%. The V and J ends lost 0 bases and 7 bases respectively, with 13 bases between them. Germline V gives CDR1 LGHNA, CDR2 YSLEER. The CDR3 extends over 16 amino acids. These data belong to a study of T cell responses to AZD1222 COVID-19 vaccine. Study findings and constraints: Donors in the cohort were predominantly white British and more often female, and clonal diversity was possibly underestimated.

The clonotype originates from an adult in good health. The sequencing here drew on peripheral blood, taken on day 0 of AZD1222 vaccination. The chain uses TRBV4-3 and TRBJ1-6; maybe TRBD1 (6 bases). Here the CDR3 reads CASSQDLTGMNSPLHF. As DNA, the CDR3 is TGCGCCAGCAGCCAAGATCTCACAGGGATGAATTCACCCCTCCACTTT.